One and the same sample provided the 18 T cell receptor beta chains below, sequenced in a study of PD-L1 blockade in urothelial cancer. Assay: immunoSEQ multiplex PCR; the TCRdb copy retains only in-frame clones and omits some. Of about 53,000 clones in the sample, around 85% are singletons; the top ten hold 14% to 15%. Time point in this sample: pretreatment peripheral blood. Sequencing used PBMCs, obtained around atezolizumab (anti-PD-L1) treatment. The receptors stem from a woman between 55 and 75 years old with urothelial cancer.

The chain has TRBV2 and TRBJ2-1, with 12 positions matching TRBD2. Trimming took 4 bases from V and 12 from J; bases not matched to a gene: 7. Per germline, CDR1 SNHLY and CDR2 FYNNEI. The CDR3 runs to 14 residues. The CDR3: CASSGLAGGLGQFF. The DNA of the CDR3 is TGTGCCAGCAGTGGTCTAGCGGGGGGGCTCGGGCAGTTCTTC.

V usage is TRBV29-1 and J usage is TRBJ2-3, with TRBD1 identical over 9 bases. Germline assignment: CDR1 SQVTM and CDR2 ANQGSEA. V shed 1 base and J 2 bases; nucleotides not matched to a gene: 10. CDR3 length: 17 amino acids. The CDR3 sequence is CSVEAMGGDRATDTQYF. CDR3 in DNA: TGCAGCGTTGAAGCTATGGGGGGGGACAGGGCCACAGATACGCAGTATTTT.

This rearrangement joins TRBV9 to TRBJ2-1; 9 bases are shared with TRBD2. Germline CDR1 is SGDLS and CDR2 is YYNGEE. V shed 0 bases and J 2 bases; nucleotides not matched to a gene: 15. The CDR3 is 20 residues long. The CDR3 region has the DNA TGTGCCAGCAGCGTAGAAGGGGGGACTAGCTCACCTTCTCCCTACAATGAGCAGTTCTTC. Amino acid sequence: CASSVEGGTSSPSPYNEQFF.

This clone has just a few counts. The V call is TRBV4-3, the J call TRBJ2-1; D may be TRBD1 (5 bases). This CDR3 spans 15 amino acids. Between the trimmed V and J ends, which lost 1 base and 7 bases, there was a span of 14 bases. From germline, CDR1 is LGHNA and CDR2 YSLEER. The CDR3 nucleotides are TGCGCCAGCAGCCAAGGGTTAGGGGTAGGGAATGAGCAGTTCTTC. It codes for CASSQGLGVGNEQFF.

The CDR3 coding sequence is TGCGCCAGCAGCGTTTTCCCTCCGAGTGAGCAGTTCTTC. Encoded protein: CASSVFPPSEQFF. The chain couples TRBV5-1 to TRBJ2-1; no clear D. CDR1 is SGHRS and CDR2 is YFSETQ in the germline V gene. The CDR3 covers 13 residues. The V end lost 4 bases, the J end lost 9 bases, and 14 bases lay between the germline ends. Based on the CDR3 plus reference TRBV5-1 and TRBJ2-1, the full variable domain is KAGVTQTPRYLIKTRGQQVTLSCSPISGHRSVSWYQQTPGQGLQFLFEYFSETQRNKGNFPGRFSGRQFSNSRSEMNVSTLELGDSALYLCASSVFPPSEQFFGPGTRLTVL.

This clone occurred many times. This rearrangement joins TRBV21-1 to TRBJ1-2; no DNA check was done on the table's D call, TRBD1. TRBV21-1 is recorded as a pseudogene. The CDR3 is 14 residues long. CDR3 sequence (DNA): TGTGCCAGCAGCAAAACGCACGGGACAGGGGCATACACCTTC. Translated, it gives CASSKTHGTGAYTF.

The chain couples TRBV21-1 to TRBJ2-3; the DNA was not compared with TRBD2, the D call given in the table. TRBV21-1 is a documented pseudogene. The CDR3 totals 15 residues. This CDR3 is CASSKGIALTDTQYF. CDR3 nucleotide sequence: TGTGCCAGCAGCAAAGGAATAGCCCTCACAGATACGCAGTATTTT.

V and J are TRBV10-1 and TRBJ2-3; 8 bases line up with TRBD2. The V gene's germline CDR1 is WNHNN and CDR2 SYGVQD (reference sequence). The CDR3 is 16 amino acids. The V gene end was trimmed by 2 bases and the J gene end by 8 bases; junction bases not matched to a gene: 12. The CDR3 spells CASSERLPLAGGTQYF. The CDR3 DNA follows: TGCGCCAGCAGTGAGAGACTACCTCTTGCGGGAGGTACGCAGTATTTT.

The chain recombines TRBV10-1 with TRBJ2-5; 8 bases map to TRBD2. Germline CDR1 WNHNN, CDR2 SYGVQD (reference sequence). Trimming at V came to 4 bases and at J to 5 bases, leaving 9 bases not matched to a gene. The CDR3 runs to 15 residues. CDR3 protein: CASSARGGNWETQYF. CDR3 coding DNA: TGCGCCAGCAGTGCCCGGGGGGGGAATTGGGAGACCCAGTACTTC.

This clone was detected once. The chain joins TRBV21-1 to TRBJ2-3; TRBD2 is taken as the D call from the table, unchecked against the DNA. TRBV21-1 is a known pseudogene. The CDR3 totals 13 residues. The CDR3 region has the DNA TGTGCCAGCAGCAAAGCCTTTTCGGATACGCAGTATTTT. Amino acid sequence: CASSKAFSDTQYF.

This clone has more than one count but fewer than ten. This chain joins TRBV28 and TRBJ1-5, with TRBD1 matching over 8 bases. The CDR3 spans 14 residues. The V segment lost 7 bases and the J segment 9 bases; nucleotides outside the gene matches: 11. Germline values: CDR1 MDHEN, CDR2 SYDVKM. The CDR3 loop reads CASTQGAAFVPQHF. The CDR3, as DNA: TGTGCCAGCACCCAGGGGGCGGCCTTCGTGCCCCAGCATTTT.

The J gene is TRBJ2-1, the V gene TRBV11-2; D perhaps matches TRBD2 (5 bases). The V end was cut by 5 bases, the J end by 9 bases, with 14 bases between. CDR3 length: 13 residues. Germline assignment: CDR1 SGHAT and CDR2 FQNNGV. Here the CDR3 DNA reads TGTGCCAGCAGCCCTCGACTCCGGGGTGAGCAGTTCTTC. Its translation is CASSPRLRGEQFF. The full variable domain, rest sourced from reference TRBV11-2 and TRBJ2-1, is EAGVAQSPRYKIIEKRQSVAFWCNPISGHATLYWYQQILGQGPKLLIQFQNNGVVDDSQLPKDRFSAERLKGVDSTLKIQPAKLEDSAVYLCASSPRLRGEQFFGPGTRLTVL.

CDR3 residues: CASSRTAGTSGRGEQFF. The CDR3 DNA reads TGTGCCAGTAGCCGGACAGCCGGGACTAGCGGGAGGGGTGAGCAGTTCTTC. The chain employs TRBV19 and TRBJ2-1; 16 nucleotides line up with TRBD2. The length of the CDR3 is 17 residues. From germline, CDR1 is LNHDA and CDR2 SQIVND (reference sequence). The trim removed 6 bases at V and 9 bases at J, leaving 11 bases unmatched.

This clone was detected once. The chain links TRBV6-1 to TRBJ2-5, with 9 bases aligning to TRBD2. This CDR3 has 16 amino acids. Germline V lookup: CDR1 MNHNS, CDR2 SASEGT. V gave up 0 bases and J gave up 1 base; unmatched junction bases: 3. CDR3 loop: CASSEAPSGAQETQYF. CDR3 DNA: TGTGCCAGCAGTGAAGCCCCTAGCGGGGCCCAAGAGACCCAGTACTTC.

This CDR3 is CASSHLGLRPTYEQYF. In DNA, the CDR3 is TGTGCCAGCAGCCATCTGGGACTTCGACCCACCTACGAGCAGTACTTC. This chain uses TRBV4-2 with TRBJ2-7; a possible D gene is TRBD2 (6 bases). Germline lookup yields CDR1 LGHNA and CDR2 YNFKEQ. This CDR3 region has 16 residues. With 3 bases removed from V and 2 bases from J, the gap between germline ends came to 17 bases.

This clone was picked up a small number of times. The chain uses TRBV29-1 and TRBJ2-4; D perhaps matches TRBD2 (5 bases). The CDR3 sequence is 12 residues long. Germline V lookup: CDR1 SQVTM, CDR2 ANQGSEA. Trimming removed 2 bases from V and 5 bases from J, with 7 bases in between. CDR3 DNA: TGCAGCGTTGAACTAGCAGAAAACATTCAGTACTTC. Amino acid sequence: CSVELAENIQYF.

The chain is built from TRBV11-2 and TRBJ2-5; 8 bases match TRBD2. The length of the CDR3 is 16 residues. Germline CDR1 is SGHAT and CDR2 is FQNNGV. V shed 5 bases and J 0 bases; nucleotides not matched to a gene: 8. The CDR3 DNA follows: TGTGCCAGCAGCCTAGGAGCGGGAGCGTACCAAGAGACCCAGTACTTC. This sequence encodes CASSLGAGAYQETQYF.

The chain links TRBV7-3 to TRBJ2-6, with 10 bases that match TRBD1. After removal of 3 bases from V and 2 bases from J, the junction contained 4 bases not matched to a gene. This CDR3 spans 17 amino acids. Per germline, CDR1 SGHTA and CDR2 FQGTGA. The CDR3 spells CASSLGQGYPGANVLTF. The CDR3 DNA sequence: TGTGCCAGCAGCTTGGGACAGGGGTACCCTGGGGCCAACGTCCTGACTTTC.